These 25 T cell receptor beta chains came from one sample sequenced in a study of blood T cell repertoires in COVID-19. TCRdb's copy holds only in-frame clones and misses some; the assay was immunoSEQ multiplex PCR. The sample carries nearly 200,000 clones, more than 70% recorded once. The sample consisted of PBMCs or T cells enriched from blood (not recorded which). Source of these receptors: a woman under 30 who had recovered from COVID-19.

The rearrangement links TRBV9 to TRBJ1-3; 8 positions match TRBD1. In germline, CDR1 is SGDLS, CDR2 YYNGEE. The J segment lost 2 bases and the V segment lost 3 bases, leaving 4 bases of the junction unmatched. The CDR3 runs to 15 residues. CDR3 in amino acids: CASSAQGAAGNTIYF. The CDR3 region has the DNA TGTGCCAGCAGCGCGCAGGGGGCGGCTGGAAACACCATATATTTT.

This chain links TRBV7-9 with TRBJ1-2; D call uncertain. The CDR3 runs 11 residues. The germline V gene encodes CDR1 SEHNR and CDR2 FQNEAQ (reference sequence). Between the trimmed V and J ends, which lost 1 base and 8 bases, there was a span of 5 bases. CDR3 coding DNA: TGTGCCAGCAGCTTAGGAGGAGGCTACACCTTC. Its protein is CASSLGGGYTF.

CDR3: CASSAIPGLSKGSYNEQFF. Written as DNA, the CDR3 is TGTGCCAGCAGCGCAATACCGGGACTGTCAAAGGGTTCCTACAATGAGCAGTTCTTC. The chain is built from TRBV9 and TRBJ2-1, with D perhaps TRBD2 (6 bases). There are 19 residues in the CDR3. Trimming took 3 bases from V and 1 from J, leaving 23 bases between them. The germline V gene has CDR1 SGDLS and CDR2 YYNGEE.

This clone was seen a few times. The rearrangement joins TRBV10-3 to TRBJ2-3, with 8 bases fitting TRBD2. Germline CDR1 reads ENHRY; CDR2 reads SYGVKD. This CDR3 spans 17 amino acids. V was clipped by 0 bases and J by 1 base; unmatched bases: 6. The CDR3 coding sequence is TGTGCCATCAGTGAGTCCGTGCTAGCGGGCGGCACAGATACGCAGTATTTT. Its protein product is CAISESVLAGGTDTQYF.

The J gene is TRBJ2-1, the V gene TRBV25-1; the D gene is possibly TRBD1 (5 bases). CDR1 and CDR2 (germline): MGHDK, SYGVNS. Trimming removed 1 base at V and 7 bases at J, with 11 bases between. This CDR3 has 14 residues. The CDR3 DNA reads TGTGCCAGCAGTGAATGGGGCAGGGCGAATGAGCAGTTCTTC. Residues: CASSEWGRANEQFF.

V gene TRBV19 combines with J gene TRBJ1-2; 9 bases are shared with TRBD1. V was clipped by 7 bases and J by 4 bases; unmatched bases: 7. This CDR3 spans 14 amino acids. Germline V gives CDR1 LNHDA, CDR2 SQIVND (reference sequence). The CDR3: CASTHRGPGYGYTF. The DNA of the CDR3 is TGTGCCAGTACTCACAGGGGGCCGGGCTATGGCTACACCTTC.

The V call is TRBV6-5, the J call TRBJ1-2; 7 bases map to TRBD1. In germline, CDR1 is MNHEY, CDR2 SVGAGI. The CDR3 length is 16 residues. V lost 2 bases, J lost 4 bases, and 10 bases stayed unmatched. CDR3 DNA: TGTGCCAGCAGTTACAACGGGCCGGGACAGTCCTATGGCTACACCTTC. Amino acids: CASSYNGPGQSYGYTF.

This chain connects TRBV6-5 to TRBJ1-3; D call uncertain. Germline CDR1 and CDR2: MNHEY and SVGAGI. This CDR3 spans 14 amino acids. Trimming took off 8 bases at V and 0 bases at J, with 11 bases between the two ends. CDR3 sequence (DNA): TGTGCCAGCCAAGGCCGAGGCTCTGGAAACACCATATATTTT. This codes for CASQGRGSGNTIYF.

The rearrangement joins TRBV7-9 to TRBJ1-6, with 9 bases matching TRBD1. J was trimmed by 10 bases and V by 3 bases; bases with no gene match: 7. CDR3 length: 15 residues. CDR1 is SEHNR, CDR2 FQNEAQ, per germline (reference sequence). CDR3 sequence: CASSLGTGMGSPLHF. The CDR3 DNA sequence: TGTGCCAGCAGCTTGGGGACAGGGATGGGATCACCCCTCCACTTT.

This clone was detected once. The CDR3 DNA is TGTGCCAGCAGTCAGGTTAGGGAGCAGTACTTC. It translates to CASSQVREQYF. The chain combines TRBV2 with TRBJ2-7; D remains unclear. Germline V gene sequence: CDR1 SNHLY, CDR2 FYNNEI. V lost 5 bases, J lost 7 bases, and 9 bases lay in between. The CDR3 loop spans 11 amino acids.

This clone was detected once. This sequence joins TRBV6-5 and TRBJ2-1, with 7 bases matching TRBD2. Germline lookup yields CDR1 MNHEY and CDR2 SVGAGI. The J segment lost 4 bases and the V segment lost 6 bases, leaving 9 bases of the junction unmatched. CDR3 length: 15 amino acids. The CDR3 coding sequence is TGTGCCAGCAGGGGGGGGGTAAAGGGTTACAATGAGCAGTTCTTC. This codes for CASRGGVKGYNEQFF.

The chain couples TRBV28 to TRBJ2-7; TRBD1 matches 10 bases. The J segment lost 6 bases and the V segment lost 6 bases, leaving 8 bases of the junction unmatched. The CDR3 runs to 14 residues. CDR1 and CDR2 from the germline V gene are MDHEN and SYDVKM. The CDR3 loop reads CASRTTGGFAEQYF. For the CDR3, the DNA is TGTGCCAGCAGAACGACAGGGGGCTTCGCCGAGCAGTACTTC.

The chain joins TRBV6-2 or TRBV6-3 to TRBJ2-7; a possible D gene is TRBD1 (6 bases). The CDR3 loop spans 12 amino acids. Germline V gene lookup returns CDR1 MNHEY and CDR2 SVGEGT. The germline V and J ends were trimmed by 6 bases and 3 bases, with 9 bases remaining between them. For the CDR3, the DNA is TGTGCCAGCAGCAAGACAGGCTACGAGCAGTACTTC. This sequence encodes CASSKTGYEQYF.

The chain uses TRBV20-1 and TRBJ2-7; perhaps TRBD2 as D (6 bases). The CDR3 runs to 11 residues. CDR1 and CDR2 from the germline V gene are DFQATT and SNEGSKA (reference sequence). V was clipped by 5 bases and J by 3 bases, with 8 bases between them. The CDR3 sequence: CSAPGVYEQYF. In nucleotides, the CDR3 is TGCAGTGCTCCGGGAGTCTACGAGCAGTACTTC.

The gene calls are TRBV4-1 and TRBJ1-2; 9 positions agree with TRBD1. Germline lookup yields CDR1 MGHRA and CDR2 YSYEKL. This CDR3 has 13 residues. V shed 4 bases, J shed 7 bases, and the junction held 4 bases outside the gene matches. The CDR3 region is CASSRDRVLGYTF. The CDR3 coding sequence is TGCGCCAGCAGCCGGGACAGGGTTCTTGGCTACACCTTC.

The chain has TRBV2 and TRBJ2-2, with 9 bases that match TRBD2. From germline, CDR1 is SNHLY and CDR2 FYNNEI. V shed 3 bases and J 3 bases; nucleotides not matched to a gene: 5. CDR3 length: 16 residues. CDR3 loop: CASSEFSGGDTGELFF. The CDR3 bases are TGTGCCAGCAGTGAGTTTAGCGGGGGTGACACCGGGGAGCTGTTTTTT.

V is TRBV10-1 and J is TRBJ2-1; D is unresolved. The V end lost 4 bases, the J end lost 0 bases, and 7 bases lay between the germline ends. CDR3 length: 14 amino acids. In germline, CDR1 is WNHNN, CDR2 SYGVQD (reference sequence). Here the CDR3 DNA reads TGCGCCAGCAGTGCTTCAGGCTCCTACAATGAGCAGTTCTTC. It is translated as CASSASGSYNEQFF.

The chain uses TRBV7-9 and TRBJ2-4; 8 positions agree with TRBD1. CDR1 and CDR2 (germline): SEHNR, FQNEAQ (reference sequence). Germline trimming cut 7 bases from V and 9 bases from J; bases unmatched to any gene: 8. This CDR3 contains 13 residues. The CDR3 bases are TGTGCCAGCACCCCGGGACAGGTTTCCATTCAGTACTTC. Protein: CASTPGQVSIQYF.

In this sample, this clone turned up once. The gene calls are TRBV15 and TRBJ2-1, with TRBD2 matching over 13 bases. This CDR3 region has 18 residues. Germline CDR1 LNHNV, CDR2 YYDKDF (reference sequence). Trimming took 0 bases from V and 3 from J; bases not matched to a gene: 5. The CDR3 is CATSRDKTSGGYYNEQFF. CDR3 DNA sequence: TGTGCCACCAGCAGAGATAAGACTAGCGGGGGGTACTACAATGAGCAGTTCTTC.

This chain uses TRBV2 with TRBJ2-5; a possible D gene is TRBD2 (5 bases). The CDR3 spans 15 residues. Trimming removed 5 bases at V and 0 bases at J, with 13 bases between. Germline values: CDR1 SNHLY, CDR2 FYNNEI. CDR3 loop: CASSRPVGDQETQYF. DNA of the CDR3: TGTGCCAGCAGTCGGCCCGTCGGGGACCAAGAGACCCAGTACTTC.

The chain recombines TRBV25-1 with TRBJ2-3; 7 bases fit TRBD2. The length of the CDR3 is 15 residues. V lost 0 bases and J lost 5; bases outside the gene matches: 5. The germline gives CDR1 MGHDK, CDR2 SYGVNS. Here the CDR3 reads CASSEYRTRRDTQYF. CDR3 DNA: TGTGCCAGCAGTGAATATAGGACTAGACGAGATACGCAGTATTTT. Drawing the rest from reference TRBV25-1 and TRBJ2-3, the complete variable domain is EADIYQTPRYLVIGTGKKITLECSQTMGHDKMYWYQQDPGMELHLIHYSYGVNSTEKGDLSSESTVSRIRTEHFPLTLESARPSHTSQYLCASSEYRTRRDTQYFGPGTRLTVL.

The rearrangement links TRBV19 to TRBJ1-2; TRBD1 aligns across 10 bases. The V gene's germline CDR1 is LNHDA and CDR2 SQIVND (reference sequence). This CDR3 comprises 17 residues. The V segment lost 3 bases and the J segment 3 bases; nucleotides outside the gene matches: 10. The CDR3 DNA reads as TGTGCCAGTAGTATCATCCGAGGGACAGGGGAAGACTATGGCTACACCTTC. This codes for CASSIIRGTGEDYGYTF. Full variable domain (outside the CDR3, taken from reference TRBV19 and TRBJ1-2): DGGITQSPKYLFRKEGQNVTLSCEQNLNHDAMYWYRQDPGQGLRLIYYSQIVNDFQKGDIAEGYSVSREKKESFPLTVTSAQKNPTAFYLCASSIIRGTGEDYGYTFGSGTRLTVV.

The chain recombines TRBV6-5 with TRBJ1-1, with D perhaps TRBD1 (5 bases). V lost 6 bases and J lost 9, with 17 bases in between. This CDR3 comprises 13 residues. Germline V gene lookup returns CDR1 MNHEY and CDR2 SVGAGI. CDR3 sequence: CASRARTWGKAFF. The CDR3 nucleotides read TGTGCCAGCAGGGCGAGGACATGGGGCAAAGCTTTCTTT.

The rearrangement links TRBV25-1 to TRBJ2-3; weak D call: TRBD1 (5 bases). Germline V lookup: CDR1 MGHDK, CDR2 SYGVNS. V lost 6 bases and J lost 1, with 17 bases in between. The CDR3 totals 16 residues. CDR3 loop: CASRDPDDRRTDTQYF. The CDR3 DNA reads TGTGCCAGCAGGGACCCCGATGACAGACGCACAGATACGCAGTATTTT.

The genes are TRBV28 and TRBJ1-1; possible D gene TRBD1, 5 bases. V was trimmed by 3 bases and J by 0 bases, leaving 11 bases between them. Germline V gene lookup returns CDR1 MDHEN and CDR2 SYDVKM. This CDR3 spans 15 amino acids. CDR3 in amino acids: CASSFAAGLNTEAFF. CDR3 nucleotides: TGTGCCAGCAGTTTTGCGGCGGGACTGAACACTGAAGCTTTCTTT. The whole variable domain, filled in from reference TRBV28 and TRBJ1-1, reads DVKVTQSSRYLVKRTGEKVFLECVQDMDHENMFWYRQDPGLGLRLIYFSYDVKMKEKGDIPEGYSVSREKKERFSLILESASTNQTSMYLCASSFAAGLNTEAFFGQGTRLTVV.